This T cell receptor beta chain was sequenced during a study of T-cell reconstitution after alpha-beta-depleted transplantation in children. Study observations and caveats: In patients about two months after transplant, alpha-beta T cells reportedly arose from several hundred expanded graft clones.

Preparing the TCRbeta library involved the use of unique molecular identifiers. TCRdb itself ran the PCR reads through MiXCR, one entry per CDR3 protein. The sample lists about 540,000 distinct CDR3 sequences, roughly 30% occurring once. CDR1 DFQATT and CDR2 SNEGSKA come from the germline V gene (reference sequence). The junction had 5 bases not matched to a gene; V was cut back by 3 bases and J by 5 bases. This CDR3 has 14 amino acids. This clonotype was seen only a few times. Its antigen is not identified. The chain uses TRBV20-1 and TRBJ1-5; 9 bases are shared with TRBD1. This clonotype originated in a boy under three years old with Wiskott-Aldrich syndrome, due to receive a stem cell transplant. Sequences were derived from PBMCs, sampled before TCRalphabeta/CD19-depleted stem cell transplant. The CDR3 spells CSASGQGKDQPQHF. The CDR3 DNA is TGCAGTGCTAGTGGACAGGGGAAGGATCAGCCCCAGCATTTT.